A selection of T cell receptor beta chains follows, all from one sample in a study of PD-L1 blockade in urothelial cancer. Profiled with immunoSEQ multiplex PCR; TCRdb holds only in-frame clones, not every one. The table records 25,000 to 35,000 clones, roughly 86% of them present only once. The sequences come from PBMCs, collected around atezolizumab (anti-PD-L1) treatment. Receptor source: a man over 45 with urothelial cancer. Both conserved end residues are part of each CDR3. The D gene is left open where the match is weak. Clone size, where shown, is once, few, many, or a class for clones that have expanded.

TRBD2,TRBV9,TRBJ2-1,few,TGTGCCAGCAGCCCACTGGGTAGCGGGAGGACATATGAGCAGTTCTTC,CASSPLGSGRTYEQFF
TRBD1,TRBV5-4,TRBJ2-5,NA,TGTGCCAGCAGCTTGACAGGGGGCGCAGGAGAGACCCAGTACTTC,CASSLTGGAGETQYF
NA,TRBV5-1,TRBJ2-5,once,TGCGCCAGCAGCTTGGAAGGGGCGGCTATCCAAGAGACCCAGTACTTC,CASSLEGAAIQETQYF
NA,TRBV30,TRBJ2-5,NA,TGTGCCTGGACAGGTGAGGAGACCCAGTACTTC,CAWTGEETQYF
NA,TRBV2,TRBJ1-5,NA,TGTGCCAGCAGGGGAGGGGGGGTTCACAATCAGCCCCAGCATTTT,CASRGGGVHNQPQHF
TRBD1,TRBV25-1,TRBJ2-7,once,TGTGCCAGCAGTGACGGGACAGGGACATCCTACGAGCAGTACTTC,CASSDGTGTSYEQYF
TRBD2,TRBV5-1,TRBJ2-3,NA,TGCGCCAGCAGCTTTGTAGTCGCGGGAGGGCCTGGAGATACGCAGTATTTT,CASSFVVAGGPGDTQYF
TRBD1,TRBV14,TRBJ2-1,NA,TGTGCCAGCAGCCACCGGGACAGGTCCTACAATGAGCAGTTCTTC,CASSHRDRSYNEQFF
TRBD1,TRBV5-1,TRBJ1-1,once,TGCGCCAGCAGGGCCGGGACAGGGTTCACTGAAGCTTTCTTT,CASRAGTGFTEAFF
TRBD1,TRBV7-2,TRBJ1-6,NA,TGTGCCAGCAGTAGCGGGACAGGGAGTTCACCCCTCCACTTT,CASSSGTGSSPLHF
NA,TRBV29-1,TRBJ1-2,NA,TGCAGCGCCACAACAGGGATCGGAGGTGGCTACACCTTC,CSATTGIGGGYTF
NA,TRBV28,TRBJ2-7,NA,TGTGCCAGCAGTTCCCCGGGACTGGACTACGAGCAGTACTTC,CASSSPGLDYEQYF
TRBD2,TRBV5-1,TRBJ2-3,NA,TGCGCCAGCAGCTCCGCAAGCGGGGAGAGCACAGATACGCAGTATTTT,CASSSASGESTDTQYF
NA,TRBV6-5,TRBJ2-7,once,TGTGCCAGCAGTTACTCGAGTTTCTCCTACGAGCAGTACTTC,CASSYSSFSYEQYF
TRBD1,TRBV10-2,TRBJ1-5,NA,TGCGCCAGCAGTGGACAGGGGCTTCAGCCCCAGCATTTT,CASSGQGLQPQHF
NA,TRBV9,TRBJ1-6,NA,TGTGCCAGCAGCGTAGGGGAGTTGGCGAATTCACCCCTCCACTTT,CASSVGELANSPLHF
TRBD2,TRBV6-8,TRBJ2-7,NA,TGTGCCAGCAAGGGACGCCTAGCGGGAGAGTCCTACGAGCAGTACTTC,CASKGRLAGESYEQYF
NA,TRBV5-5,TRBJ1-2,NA,TGTGCCAGCAGCTTGGAGGCAGGGCCTTATGGCTACACCTTC,CASSLEAGPYGYTF
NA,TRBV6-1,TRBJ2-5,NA,TGTGCCAGCAGTGAAGCGGGGAGGCCCGGGCGGGAGACCCAGTACTTC,CASSEAGRPGRETQYF
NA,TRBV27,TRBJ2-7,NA,TGTGCCAGCAGTTTAATGGCCTCCTACGAGCAGTACTTC,CASSLMASYEQYF
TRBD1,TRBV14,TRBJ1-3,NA,TGTGCCAGCAGCCAAGATCTTAGGACAGGGTTTTCCTCTGGAAACACCATATATTTT,CASSQDLRTGFSSGNTIYF
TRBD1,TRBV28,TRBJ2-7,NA,TGTGCCAGCAGATATTCCGGGACAGGGCTCTCCTACGAGCAGTACTTC,CASRYSGTGLSYEQYF
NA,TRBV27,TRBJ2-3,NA,TGTGCCACCAACCGGCAGGGTTCAGATACGCAGTATTTT,CATNRQGSDTQYF
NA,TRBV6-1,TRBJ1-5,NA,TGTGCCAGCAACTTACAGGGACGGGGTCAGCCCCAGCATTTT,CASNLQGRGQPQHF
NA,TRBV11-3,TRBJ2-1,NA,TGTGCCAGCAGCTTAGATACAGGATCATACAATGAGCAGTTCTTC,CASSLDTGSYNEQFF
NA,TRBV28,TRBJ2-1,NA,TGTGCCAGCAGTTTAGGAGGAGATGGCCCCAATGAGCAGTTCTTC,CASSLGGDGPNEQFF
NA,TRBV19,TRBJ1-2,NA,TGTGCCAGTAGTATTTCCCTAAATCGGGGGGCGAACCGTGAAGGCTACACCTTC,CASSISLNRGANREGYTF
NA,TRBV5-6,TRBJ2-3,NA,TGTGCCAGCAGCCGCCCCTGGGACAAAACTAGCACAGATACGCAGTATTTT,CASSRPWDKTSTDTQYF
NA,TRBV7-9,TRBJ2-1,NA,TGTGCCAGCAGCCAAGAGGTCAATGAGCAGTTCTTC,CASSQEVNEQFF
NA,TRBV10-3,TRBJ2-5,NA,TGTGCCATCAGTGAGCCGGGATCGACCGTCCCCCAAGAGACCCAGTACTTC,CAISEPGSTVPQETQYF
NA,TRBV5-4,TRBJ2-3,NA,TGTGCCAGCAGCTTAGGCTACCCAGCTAGAGATACGCAGTATTTT,CASSLGYPARDTQYF
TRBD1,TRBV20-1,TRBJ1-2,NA,TGCAGTGCAGGGGACAGGGCTGGCTACACCTTC,CSAGDRAGYTF
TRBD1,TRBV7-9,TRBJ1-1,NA,TGTGCCAGCAGCATAACAGGGGGGAGGAGCACTGAAGCTTTCTTT,CASSITGGRSTEAFF
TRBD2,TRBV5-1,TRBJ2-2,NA,TGCGCCAGCAGCCAGGGACTACTGACGCCCGGGGAGCTGTTTTTT,CASSQGLLTPGELFF
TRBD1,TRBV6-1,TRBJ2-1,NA,TGTGCCAGCAGTGGGGACAGGGGGCCCTACAATGAGCAGTTCTTC,CASSGDRGPYNEQFF
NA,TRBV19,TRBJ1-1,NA,TGTGCCAGTAGTATAGTCGGATGGTTCTCTTCTTGGGAGGGCAACACTGAAGCTTTCTTT,CASSIVGWFSSWEGNTEAFF
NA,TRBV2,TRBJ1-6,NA,TGTGCCAGCAGTGAAAGCGCAGGGGCGAATAATTCACCCCTCCACTTT,CASSESAGANNSPLHF
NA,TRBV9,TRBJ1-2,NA,TGTGCCAGCAGCGTAGTCGGGGGTGGGGACTATGGCTACACCTTC,CASSVVGGGDYGYTF
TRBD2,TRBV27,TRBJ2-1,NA,TGTGCCAGCAGTTTAAGGCCACCCCTAGCGGGAGCTGCATATGAGCAGTTCTTC,CASSLRPPLAGAAYEQFF
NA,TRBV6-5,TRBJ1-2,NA,TGTGCCAGCAGTTCGACGACAGTCTTCTATGGCTACACCTTC,CASSSTTVFYGYTF
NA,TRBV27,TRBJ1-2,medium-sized,TGTGCCAGCAGAGTACAGGGTGGGGCCTATGGCTACACCTTC,CASRVQGGAYGYTF
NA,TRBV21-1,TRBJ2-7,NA,TGTGCCAGCAGCAACAAGCACGAGCAGTACTTC,CASSNKHEQYF
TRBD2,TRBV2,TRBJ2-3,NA,TGTGCCAGCCTACTCGCGGGGGGCACAGATACGCAGTATTTT,CASLLAGGTDTQYF
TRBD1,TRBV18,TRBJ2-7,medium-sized,TGTGCCAGCTCATCGGGACAGACCTACGAGCAGTACTTC,CASSSGQTYEQYF
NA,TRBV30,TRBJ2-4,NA,TGTGCCTGGAGTGTGACAGGTGGGGAAAACATTCAGTACTTC,CAWSVTGGENIQYF
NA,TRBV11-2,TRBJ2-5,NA,TGTGCCAGCAGCTTGGAGGGCAGGGCGGTGACCCAGTACTTC,CASSLEGRAVTQYF
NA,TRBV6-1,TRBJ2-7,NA,TGTGCCAGCAGCCTAAGGGGCGGCTACGAGCAGTACTTC,CASSLRGGYEQYF
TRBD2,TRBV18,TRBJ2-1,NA,TGTGCCAGCTCACCCGGACTAGCGGGCAATGAGCAGTTCTTC,CASSPGLAGNEQFF
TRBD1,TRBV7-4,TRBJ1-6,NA,TGTGCCAGCAGCTTAGATATAGGGGGCAAGGATTCACCCCTCCACTTT,CASSLDIGGKDSPLHF
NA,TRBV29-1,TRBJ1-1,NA,TGCAGCGTTGAAGGGGGCAGGGCGAACGCTGAAGCTTTCTTT,CSVEGGRANAEAFF
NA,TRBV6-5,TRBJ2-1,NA,TGTGCCAGCAGTTTTACGACAGGCGCGGATGAGCAGTTCTTC,CASSFTTGADEQFF